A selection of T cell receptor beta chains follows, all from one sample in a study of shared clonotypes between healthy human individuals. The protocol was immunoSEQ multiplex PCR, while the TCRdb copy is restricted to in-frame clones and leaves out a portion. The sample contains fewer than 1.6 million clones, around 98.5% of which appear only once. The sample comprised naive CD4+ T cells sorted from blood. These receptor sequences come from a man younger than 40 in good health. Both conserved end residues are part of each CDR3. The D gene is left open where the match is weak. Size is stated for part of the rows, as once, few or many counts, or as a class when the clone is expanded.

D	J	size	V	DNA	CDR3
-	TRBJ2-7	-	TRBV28	TGTGCCAGCAGTTTACTGTTGTCAGCGTACGAGCAGTACTTC	CASSLLLSAYEQYF
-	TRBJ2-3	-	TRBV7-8	TGTGCCAGCAGCTTAATAACAGGGAGCACAGATACGCAGTATTTT	CASSLITGSTDTQYF
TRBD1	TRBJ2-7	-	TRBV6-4	TGTGCCAGCAGTGACTCGAAGGGGACAGGTCCTTACTACGAGCAGTACTTC	CASSDSKGTGPYYEQYF
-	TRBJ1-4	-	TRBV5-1	TGCGCCAGCAGCGGGGTCGGGACCGTTAATGAAAAACTGTTTTTT	CASSGVGTVNEKLFF
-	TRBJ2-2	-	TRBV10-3	TGTGCCACCAACCCCCGGGACACAGGGAACACCGGGGAGCTGTTTTTT	CATNPRDTGNTGELFF
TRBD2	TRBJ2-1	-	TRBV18	TGTGCCAGCTCACCGACTAGCGGGAGTTTGTTTGAGCAGTTCTTC	CASSPTSGSLFEQFF
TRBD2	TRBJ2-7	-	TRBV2	TGTGCCAGCAACTTACTAGCGGGAGACTACGAGCAGTACTTC	CASNLLAGDYEQYF
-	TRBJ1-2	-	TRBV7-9	TGTGCCAGCAGCTTTTATGGGGAGGAAAATGGCTACACCTTC	CASSFYGEENGYTF
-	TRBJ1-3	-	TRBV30	TGTGCCTGGAGTGTACAAGCTCCGGGAAACACCATATATTTT	CAWSVQAPGNTIYF
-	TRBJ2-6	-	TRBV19	TGTGCCAGTAGTATTTTACGGAACGTCCTGACTTTC	CASSILRNVLTF
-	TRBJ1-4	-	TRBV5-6	TGTGCCAGCAGCTTGGAGCGAGGGGGGAAACTGTTTTTT	CASSLERGGKLFF
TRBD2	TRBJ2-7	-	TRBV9	TGTGCCAGCAGCGTAAGCCCCATGCTAGCGGGGACCTACGAGCAGTACTTC	CASSVSPMLAGTYEQYF
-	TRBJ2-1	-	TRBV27	TGTGCCAGCAGTTTACTCGGACTACAATACAATGAGCAGTTCTTC	CASSLLGLQYNEQFF
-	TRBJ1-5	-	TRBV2	TGTGCCAGCAGTGAAATGGGAGAGGGCCAGCCCCAGCATTTT	CASSEMGEGQPQHF
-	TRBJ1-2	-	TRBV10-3	TGTGCCATCAGTAACGACAGCCAGCTTAAGACCTTC	CAISNDSQLKTF
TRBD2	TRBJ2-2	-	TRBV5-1	TGCGCCAGCAGCTTGCGGGGGGTCACCGGGGAGCTGTTTTTT	CASSLRGVTGELFF
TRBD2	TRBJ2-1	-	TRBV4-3	TGCGCCAGCAGCCAAGACAGACTAGCGGGCTCCTACAATGAGCAGTTCTTC	CASSQDRLAGSYNEQFF
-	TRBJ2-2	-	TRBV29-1	TGCAGCGTTGAAAAGAACACCGGGGAGCTGTTTTTT	CSVEKNTGELFF
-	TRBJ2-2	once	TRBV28	TGTGCCAGCAGTTTCCAGAGATCTTTGGTCGGGGAGCTGTTTTTT	CASSFQRSLVGELFF
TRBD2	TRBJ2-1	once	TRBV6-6	TGTGCCAGCAGTTATGGCAGCGGGAGGTTAAGCAATGAGCAGTTCTTC	CASSYGSGRLSNEQFF
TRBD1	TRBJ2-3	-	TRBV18	TGTGCCAGCTCACCTAGAGACAGGGGAAGGATGGATACGCAGTATTTT	CASSPRDRGRMDTQYF
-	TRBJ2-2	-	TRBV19	TGTGCCAGTAGTATAGACCAGGTTTTCACCGGGGAGCTGTTTTTT	CASSIDQVFTGELFF
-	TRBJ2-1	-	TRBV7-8	TGTGCCAGCAGCTTAGGCCTAGGCAGGGGGGTCTACAATGAGCAGTTCTTC	CASSLGLGRGVYNEQFF
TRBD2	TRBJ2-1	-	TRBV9	TGTGCCAGCAGCCCCAACGGAGGGCTAGCGGGAGTTGGGGAGCAGTTCTTC	CASSPNGGLAGVGEQFF
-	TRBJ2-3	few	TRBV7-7	TGTGCTAGCAGCTTAGGCTTTCCGGGATCAAGCACAGATACGCAGTATTTT	CASSLGFPGSSTDTQYF
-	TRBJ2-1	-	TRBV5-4	TGTGCCAGCAGCTTGGCTGGCTGGGAAGGTGAGCAGTTCTTC	CASSLAGWEGEQFF
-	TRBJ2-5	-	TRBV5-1	TGCGCCAGCAGCCCCGGGGCAGGGCCCGAGACCCAGTACTTC	CASSPGAGPETQYF